The T cell receptor (beta chain) described here comes from a study of blood T cell repertoires in COVID-19. On the study more broadly: Donors in the United States, Italy and Spain gave samples during acute or convalescent COVID-19. From T cells, B-cell-depleted T cells, or PBMCs came the material, which was cDNA or gDNA.

CDR3 length equals 14 residues. The germline CDR1 and CDR2 sequences are SGHTA and FQGNSA. V was shortened by 5 bases and J by 2 bases, with 12 bases between the two germline ends. Original methodology: Counts of nucleated cells, estimated from reference gene primer amplification, were obtained. Libraries were prepared by immunoSEQ multiplex PCR; TCRdb keeps only in-frame clonotypes and omits some of them. V and J calls and clone size are copied from that table; D and trimming were computed from the DNA. This repertoire shows some 50,000 clones, over 70% found once; its top ten account for less than 5.5%.

The sample taken for sequencing was peripheral blood. This chain links TRBV7-2 with TRBJ2-5; perhaps TRBD1 as D (6 bases). The receptor's source is a human donor in a cohort sampled during active COVID-19. In DNA form, the CDR3 reads TGTGCCAGCAGCGTAATGGGGGCACAAGAGACCCAGTACTTC. The encoded protein is CASSVMGAQETQYF.